What follows are 20 T cell receptor beta chains derived from one specimen sequenced in a study of molecular identifiers for immune sequencing clone quantification. TCRdb re-analysed the PCR reads in MiXCR, keeping a single row per CDR3 protein. The sample lists some 680,000 distinct CDR3 sequences, roughly 27% occurring once. Material: naive CD8+ T cells from blood, with Jurkat cell RNA spiked in. Subset defined: FACS-sorted CD8+CD4-CCR7+CD45RA+ naive T cells. The receptors shown here come from a human donor in good health. Some libraries in this study had Jurkat cell RNA spiked in.

In this sample, this clonotype turned up many times. The rearrangement uses TRBV7-9 and TRBJ2-3; D ambiguous. V was trimmed by 9 bases and J by 2 bases, leaving 6 bases between them. The germline V gene encodes CDR1 SEHNR and CDR2 FQNEAQ (reference sequence). CDR3 length: 11 amino acids. The CDR3 is CASDFTDTQYF. The CDR3 bases are TGTGCCAGTGACTTCACAGATACGCAGTATTTT.

There are many counts of this clonotype. The V call is TRBV5-1, the J call TRBJ2-7, with 7 positions matching TRBD1. The germline CDR1 and CDR2 sequences are SGHRS and YFSETQ. This CDR3 has 17 amino acids. Trimming at V came to 0 bases and at J to 5 bases, leaving 14 bases not matched to a gene. The CDR3 reads CASSLENRGLGSHEQYF. CDR3 nucleotides: TGCGCCAGCAGCTTGGAAAACAGGGGATTGGGAAGTCACGAGCAGTACTTC.

CDR3 residues: CASSYPGQGPYEQYF. The DNA for the CDR3 is TGTGCCAGCAGCTACCCGGGACAGGGTCCCTACGAGCAGTACTTC. V is TRBV11-2 and J is TRBJ2-7; 9 bases match TRBD1. Trimming removed 4 bases from V and 2 bases from J; junction bases left unmatched: 6. Germline CDR1 reads SGHAT; CDR2 reads FQNNGV. This CDR3 has 15 residues. Full variable domain (remainder filled in from reference TRBV11-2 and TRBJ2-7): EAGVAQSPRYKIIEKRQSVAFWCNPISGHATLYWYQQILGQGPKLLIQFQNNGVVDDSQLPKDRFSAERLKGVDSTLKIQPAKLEDSAVYLCASSYPGQGPYEQYFGPGTRLTVT.

The genes are TRBV30 and TRBJ2-7; 10 bases fit TRBD1. The CDR3 covers 14 residues. In germline, CDR1 is GTSNPN, CDR2 SVGIG (reference sequence). Unmatched junction bases numbered 4, after V lost 2 bases and J lost 3 bases. This CDR3 is CAWSPDRGLYEQYF. The CDR3 region has the DNA TGTGCCTGGAGTCCAGACAGGGGGCTCTACGAGCAGTACTTC.

This rearrangement joins TRBV20-1 to TRBJ2-7, with a weak D call TRBD1 (5 bases). This CDR3 has 16 amino acids. Germline CDR1 reads DFQATT; CDR2 reads SNEGSKA (reference sequence). The V end lost 3 bases, the J end lost 2 bases, and 20 bases lay between the germline ends. The CDR3 loop reads CSARGPRAVETYEQYF. CDR3 DNA sequence: TGCAGTGCTAGGGGGCCCAGGGCGGTTGAAACCTACGAGCAGTACTTC.

The CDR3 region has the DNA TGTGCCAGCAGTTTCGGGACAGGGGCCTTCTATAATTCACCCCTCCACTTT. As protein: CASSFGTGAFYNSPLHF. The J gene is TRBJ1-6, the V gene TRBV6-2 or TRBV6-3; the match to TRBD1 covers 10 bases. V lost 4 bases and J lost 3; bases outside the gene matches: 6. Looked up from germline, CDR1 is MNHEY and CDR2 is SVGEGT. The CDR3 loop spans 17 amino acids.

J is TRBJ2-5 and V is TRBV9; the match to TRBD1 covers 7 bases. The V gene's germline CDR1 is SGDLS and CDR2 YYNGEE. The CDR3 consists of 15 residues. The junction had 13 bases not matched to a gene; V was cut back by 7 bases and J by 4 bases. CDR3 region: CASREGETGVETQYF. The CDR3 nucleotides are TGTGCCAGCCGCGAAGGGGAAACAGGGGTAGAGACCCAGTACTTC.

The V call is TRBV7-6, the J call TRBJ1-1; D might be TRBD1 (5 bases). The CDR3 runs 15 residues. Trimming removed 0 bases at V and 1 base at J, with 9 bases between. Germline lookup yields CDR1 SGHVS and CDR2 FNYEAQ. CDR3 bases: TGTGCCAGCAGCTTAGCGGGGACTGAGAACACTGAAGCTTTCTTT. Translating gives CASSLAGTENTEAFF.

The chain recombines TRBV5-1 with TRBJ2-1; TRBD1 matches at 8 bases. Trimming took 4 bases from V and 0 from J; bases not matched to a gene: 12. CDR1 and CDR2 (germline): SGHRS, YFSETQ. CDR3 length equals 18 residues. The CDR3 protein is CASSLGQAEPHSYNEQFF. In DNA, the CDR3 is TGCGCCAGCAGCCTGGGACAGGCCGAACCGCACTCCTACAATGAGCAGTTCTTC.

There are many counts of this clonotype. The junction departs from the called germline gene at one end, perhaps through a read error. The chain is built from TRBV19 and TRBJ2-3, with unresolved D. Germline lookup yields CDR1 LNHDA and CDR2 SQIVND (reference sequence). The CDR3 spans 15 residues. CDR3 amino acids: CASSLDLMGTDTQYF. The CDR3 DNA sequence: TGTGCCAGTAGTCTAGATCTGATGGGGACAGATACGCAGTATTTT. Using reference TRBV19 and TRBJ2-3 for the parts outside the CDR3, the full variable domain is DGGITQSPKYLFRKEGQNVTLSCEQNLNHDAMYWYRQDPGQGLRLIYYSQIVNDFQKGDIAEGYSVSREKKESFPLTVTSAQKNPTAFYLCASSLDLMGTDTQYFGPGTRLTVL.

This clonotype was counted a few times. The chain uses TRBV20-1 and TRBJ2-3, with 9 positions matching TRBD2. With 0 bases clipped from V and 4 bases from J, the junction kept 5 bases outside the gene matches. Germline assignment: CDR1 DFQATT and CDR2 SNEGSKA (reference sequence). The CDR3 is 15 residues long. The CDR3 sequence: CSARDVAGVADTQYF. DNA for the CDR3: TGCAGTGCTAGAGATGTAGCGGGAGTAGCAGATACGCAGTATTTT.

V gene TRBV11-2 combines with J gene TRBJ2-1; 9 nucleotides agree with TRBD2. The CDR3 is made up of 17 amino acids. Germline values: CDR1 SGHAT, CDR2 FQNNGV. J gave up 5 bases and V 1 base, and 9 bases lay outside the gene matches. The CDR3 here is CASSLAPRTSADNEQFF. The CDR3 DNA sequence: TGTGCCAGCAGCTTAGCTCCCCGGACTAGCGCTGACAATGAGCAGTTCTTC.

This clonotype appeared a few times. The genes are TRBV20-1 and TRBJ2-7; D may correspond to TRBD1 or TRBD2 (5 bases each). Looked up from germline, CDR1 is DFQATT and CDR2 is SNEGSKA (reference sequence). V shed 0 bases and J shed 4 bases, with 28 bases lying between them. This CDR3 region has 19 residues. The CDR3 loop reads CSARDPFSEWRPGRYEQYF. The CDR3 DNA reads TGCAGTGCTAGAGACCCCTTTTCTGAGTGGCGCCCGGGGCGGTACGAGCAGTACTTC.

Notes on this clonotype: Given the absence of the conserved phenylalanine or tryptophan at the CDR3 end, a read error is likely. V and J are TRBV6-2 or TRBV6-3 and TRBJ1-1; D is unresolved. Per the germline V gene, CDR1 is MNHEY and CDR2 is SVGEGT. The length of the CDR3 is 11 residues. Trimming left V 4 bases short and J 4 bases short, with 4 bases between. As DNA, the CDR3 is TGTGCCAGCAGTTGGGGCACTGAAGCTTTCATT. This codes for CASSWGTEAFI.

This clonotype has a handful of counts. The rearrangement links TRBV5-4 to TRBJ1-6; D might be TRBD1 (6 bases). Trimming pared 6 bases from V and 6 bases from J, leaving 13 bases between. Germline V gene lookup returns CDR1 SGHNT and CDR2 YYREEE (reference sequence). CDR3 size: 14 residues. Written as DNA, the CDR3 is TGTGCCAGCAACCTACAGGGTTTTAATTCACCCCTCCACTTT. This translates into CASNLQGFNSPLHF.

A note on this clonotype: The conserved phenylalanine or tryptophan is not found at the CDR3 terminus, so this likely reflects a read error. The V gene is TRBV20-1, the J gene TRBJ2-1; TRBD1 aligns across 7 bases. Germline V gene data show CDR1 as DFQATT and CDR2 as SNEGSKA (reference sequence). This CDR3 is built from 13 residues. V lost 3 bases to trimming and J lost 8 bases; unmatched junction nucleotides: 7. The CDR3 loop reads CSASSDRAYEQFL. The DNA of the CDR3 is TGCAGTGCTAGTAGTGACAGGGCCTATGAGCAGTTCCTC.

Of note for this clonotype: A much larger clone differs from this one at a single base, so this may be a read error. This chain's CDR3 is CASSVSGTSGRSTGELFF. CDR3 nucleotides: TGTGCCAGCAGCGTCTCCGGGACTAGCGGGAGATCCACCGGGGAGCTGTTTTTT. This chain connects TRBV9 to TRBJ2-2; TRBD2 matches 14 bases. The junction had 7 bases not matched to a gene; V was cut back by 2 bases and J by 4 bases. The CDR3 is 18 amino acids. Germline CDR1 reads SGDLS; CDR2 reads YYNGEE. The whole variable domain, filled in from reference TRBV9 and TRBJ2-2, reads DSGVTQTPKHLITATGQRVTLRCSPRSGDLSVYWYQQSLDQGLQFLIQYYNGEERAKGNILERFSAQQFPDLHSELNLSSLELGDSALYFCASSVSGTSGRSTGELFFGEGSRLTVL.

In this sample, this clonotype turned up a few times. V is TRBV30 and J is TRBJ2-2; D is perhaps TRBD2 (7 bases). This CDR3 is built from 14 residues. Germline CDR1 reads GTSNPN; CDR2 reads SVGIG (reference sequence). V was shortened by 5 bases and J by 14 bases, with 24 bases between the two germline ends. The CDR3: CAWPGRGPSGILFF. CDR3 coding DNA: TGTGCCTGGCCCGGGCGGGGGCCTTCCGGAATTCTGTTTTTT.

V and J are TRBV4-2 and TRBJ2-1; the match to TRBD1 covers 8 bases. The length of the CDR3 is 17 residues. Germline V gene data show CDR1 as LGHNA and CDR2 as YNFKEQ. V was clipped by 0 bases and J by 3 bases; unmatched bases: 7. CDR3: CASSQDRGLPVYNEQFF. The DNA of the CDR3 is TGTGCCAGCAGCCAAGACAGGGGGCTCCCCGTCTACAATGAGCAGTTCTTC.

The sample holds a few counts of this clonotype. Germline and junction disagree at one end, which may indicate a read error. The chain links TRBV6-2 or TRBV6-3 to TRBJ2-5; no definite D call. CDR1 is MNHEY and CDR2 is SVGEGT in the germline V gene. This CDR3 spans 15 amino acids. The CDR3 DNA reads TGTGCCAGCAGTTCCTTCGACAAGTACCAAGAGACCCAGTGCTTC. Its protein is CASSSFDKYQETQCF.